Listed here are 22 T cell receptor beta chains from one sample, sequenced in a study of T-cell reconstitution after alpha-beta-depleted transplantation in children (TCRdb year 2016). Taken with the paper, the label for treatment or condition translates to: allogeneic hematopoietic cell transplantation with graft depleted of TCRalphabeta T cells and CD19 B cells. To prepare the library, PCR was applied. Sequencing was performed on an Illumina HiSeq 2500. TCR library preparation used molecular barcoding, with unique molecular identifiers applied to normalize quantification of the TCRbeta repertoire. TCRdb reprocessing: public reads trimmed at Q25 with fastp, clones called with MiXCR, in-frame beta chains kept. Each record represents a unique CDR3 protein, reported with the most common genes and DNA among its rows. The sample has some 150,000 distinct CDR3 sequences on record, 8% to 10% of them singletons. The ten largest clones take up about a sixth of the sample.

Specimen: PBMCs, mostly from graft donor cells, collected 180 days after TCRalphabeta/CD19-depleted stem cell transplant. These TCRs come from a female patient aged 2-10 years who had a stem cell transplant for congenital amegakaryocytic thrombocytopenia, so the T cells may come from the graft donor.

This clonotype was seen at least ten times. The rearrangement links TRBV20-1 to TRBJ2-5; 8 bases map to TRBD2. Looked up from germline, CDR1 is DFQATT and CDR2 is SNEGSKA (reference sequence). The CDR3 has 13 residues. The junction had 2 bases not matched to a gene; V was cut back by 2 bases and J by 3 bases. CDR3 loop: CSARPAGEETQYF. The CDR3 region has the DNA TGCAGTGCTAGACCAGCGGGAGAAGAGACCCAGTACTTC.

Ten or more counts support this clonotype. The V and J genes are TRBV20-1 and TRBJ2-7; D not resolved. The V end lost 6 bases, the J end lost 0 bases, and 12 bases lay between the germline ends. Germline V gives CDR1 DFQATT, CDR2 SNEGSKA (reference sequence). The length of the CDR3 is 13 residues. The CDR3 loop reads CSARVRSSYEQYF. CDR3 nucleotide sequence: TGCAGTGCAAGGGTTAGGAGCTCCTACGAGCAGTACTTC.

This clonotype appeared a few times. The rearrangement uses TRBV28 and TRBJ1-5; no reliable D call. Trimming stripped 3 bases from V and 11 bases from J, with 11 bases between. This CDR3 comprises 12 residues. Germline lookup yields CDR1 MDHEN and CDR2 SYDVKM. CDR3 residues: CASSLPELAQHF. CDR3 sequence (DNA): TGTGCCAGCAGTTTGCCGGAGTTGGCCCAGCATTTT.

This clonotype was counted ten times or more. The chain couples TRBV7-2 to TRBJ2-7; 12 positions agree with TRBD2. V dropped 5 bases and J dropped 6; count of bases not matched to a gene: 5. The germline V gene encodes CDR1 SGHTA and CDR2 FQGNSA. This CDR3 region has 14 residues. The CDR3 loop reads CASSRLAGASEQYF. The DNA of the CDR3 is TGTGCCAGCAGCCGACTAGCGGGAGCTAGCGAGCAGTACTTC.

This rearrangement joins TRBV7-3 to TRBJ2-3; 9 bases agree with TRBD2. Trimming removed 5 bases from V and 0 bases from J; junction bases left unmatched: 9. Per the germline V gene, CDR1 is SGHTA and CDR2 is FQGTGA. The CDR3 extends over 17 amino acids. The CDR3 sequence is CASSPSGGTGSTDTQYF. The CDR3 DNA follows: TGTGCCAGCAGCCCCAGCGGGGGGACTGGAAGCACAGATACGCAGTATTTT.

This chain connects TRBV3-1 to TRBJ1-2; 7 bases fit TRBD1. Germline trimming cut 5 bases from V and 8 bases from J; bases unmatched to any gene: 8. Germline loops: CDR1 LGHDT, CDR2 YNNKEL (reference sequence). CDR3 size: 13 residues. The CDR3 bases are TGTGCCAGCAGCATACAGGGGTCGGGGGGCTACACCTTC. Translation: CASSIQGSGGYTF.

This clonotype was observed many times. The chain uses TRBV16 and TRBJ1-5; D not resolved. CDR1 is KGHSY, CDR2 FQNENV, per germline. This CDR3 contains 16 residues. The ends were cut back, 4 bases at V and 2 bases at J, with 15 bases in the middle. The CDR3 protein is CASSRFPGGGNQPQHF. The CDR3 bases are TGTGCCAGCAGCCGCTTCCCTGGCGGGGGCAATCAGCCCCAGCATTTT.

In this sample, this clonotype turned up many times. The V gene is TRBV28, the J gene TRBJ2-3; D gene unclear. CDR3 length equals 15 residues. CDR1 MDHEN and CDR2 SYDVKM come from the germline V gene. With 3 bases removed from V and 0 bases from J, the gap between germline ends came to 10 bases. CDR3: CASSLGSTSTDTQYF. Here the CDR3 DNA reads TGTGCCAGCAGTTTGGGTAGCACTAGCACAGATACGCAGTATTTT.

This clonotype was counted at least ten times. V usage is TRBV20-1 and J usage is TRBJ2-7; a possible D gene is TRBD2 (7 bases). In germline, CDR1 is DFQATT, CDR2 SNEGSKA (reference sequence). The CDR3 is 13 residues long. The V and J ends lost 3 bases and 4 bases respectively, with 13 bases between them. CDR3 sequence: CSASPSGTYEQYF. The DNA of the CDR3 is TGCAGTGCTAGCCCCAGCGGGACATACGAGCAGTACTTC.

This clonotype was seen only a few times. This sequence joins TRBV20-1 and TRBJ2-7, with D perhaps matching TRBD1 or TRBD2 (5 bases each). Trimming removed 5 bases at V and 3 bases at J, with 23 bases between. This CDR3 comprises 16 residues. The germline CDR1 and CDR2 sequences are DFQATT and SNEGSKA (reference sequence). This CDR3 is CSAEATGTARNYEQYF. The CDR3 DNA is TGCAGTGCTGAAGCCACCGGGACCGCTCGTAACTACGAGCAGTACTTC.

This clonotype was observed at least ten times. J is TRBJ1-2 and V is TRBV5-6; D gene unclear. CDR3 length: 14 residues. Germline V lookup: CDR1 SGHDT, CDR2 YYEEEE. V lost 1 base, J lost 7 bases, and 14 bases lay in between. The CDR3 spells CASSLQERWGGYTF. The DNA for the CDR3 is TGTGCCAGCAGCTTGCAGGAACGATGGGGTGGCTACACCTTC.

The table lists this clonotype with many counts. The chain is built from TRBV7-6 and TRBJ1-5; D uncertain. V lost 2 bases and J lost 7, with 9 bases in between. Per the germline V gene, CDR1 is SGHVS and CDR2 is FNYEAQ. CDR3 length: 13 residues. CDR3 amino acids: CASSLTDDQPQHF. The CDR3 DNA reads TGTGCCAGCAGCTTAACAGACGACCAGCCCCAGCATTTT.

This clonotype was detected many times. V usage is TRBV20-1 and J usage is TRBJ2-1, with 8 positions matching TRBD2. CDR3 size: 17 residues. Germline V gene lookup returns CDR1 DFQATT and CDR2 SNEGSKA (reference sequence). Trimming removed 1 base from V and 0 bases from J; junction bases left unmatched: 8. The CDR3: CSARVSISGSSYNEQFF. DNA for the CDR3: TGCAGTGCTAGAGTGTCGATAAGCGGGAGCTCCTACAATGAGCAGTTCTTC.

This clonotype was picked up many times. DNA for the CDR3: TGTGCCAGCACTCGGAACTCCCGAGGCTATGGCTACACCTTC. Protein product: CASTRNSRGYGYTF. V usage is TRBV12-3 or TRBV12-4 and J usage is TRBJ1-2, with unresolved D. The CDR3 is 14 amino acids. Trimming took off 7 bases at V and 4 bases at J, with 16 bases between the two ends.

For this clonotype: A much larger clone lies a single base off, so this may be a read error. The rearrangement uses TRBV10-1 and TRBJ2-1; 8 bases agree with TRBD2. In germline, CDR1 is WNHNN, CDR2 SYGVQD (reference sequence). This CDR3 is built from 14 residues. V was pared by 6 bases and J by 13 bases, with 14 bases of the junction left unmatched. The CDR3 bases are TGCGCCAGCAGCCTGGGGATTAGCGGGGCGTTCCAGTTCTTC. Its translation: CASSLGISGAFQFF.

This clonotype was seen many times. J is TRBJ2-6 and V is TRBV5-1; no clear D gene. The CDR3 runs to 15 residues. Germline V CDR1 and CDR2: SGHRS, YFSETQ. With 0 bases removed from V and 2 bases from J, the gap between germline ends came to 6 bases. CDR3 sequence (DNA): TGCGCCAGCAGCTTGGGACATCCTGGGGCCAACGTCCTGACTTTC. Amino acid sequence: CASSLGHPGANVLTF.

There are a few counts of this clonotype. The genes are TRBV28 and TRBJ2-4, with D possibly TRBD1 on 6 matching bases. V shed 1 base and J shed 3 bases, with 16 bases lying between them. The CDR3 loop spans 17 amino acids. CDR1 and CDR2 (germline): MDHEN, SYDVKM. CDR3 nucleotides: TGTGCCAGCAGTTTATCCTTCTACAGGGCAGACAAAAACATTCAGTACTTC. Protein sequence: CASSLSFYRADKNIQYF. The variable domain in full, with the rest retrieved from reference TRBV28 and TRBJ2-4, is DVKVTQSSRYLVKRTGEKVFLECVQDMDHENMFWYRQDPGLGLRLIYFSYDVKMKEKGDIPEGYSVSREKKERFSLILESASTNQTSMYLCASSLSFYRADKNIQYFGAGTRLSVL.

In its sample, this clonotype was seen many times. The rearrangement uses TRBV6-5 and TRBJ2-1; no reliable D call. Germline V gives CDR1 MNHEY, CDR2 SVGAGI. V was cut by 0 bases and J by 12 bases, with 15 bases left in between. This CDR3 region has 14 residues. The CDR3: CASSYSIRGVGQFF. The CDR3 DNA follows: TGTGCCAGCAGTTACTCGATACGAGGTGTTGGGCAGTTCTTC.

This clonotype was detected ten times or more. This chain links TRBV5-1 with TRBJ2-7; the D call may be TRBD1 or TRBD2 (5 bases each). CDR3 length: 14 amino acids. CDR1 is SGHRS and CDR2 is YFSETQ in the germline V gene. Trimming stripped 4 bases from V and 0 bases from J, with 11 bases between. CDR3 region: CASSRRDASYEQYF. CDR3 nucleotides: TGCGCCAGCAGCCGCCGGGACGCCTCCTACGAGCAGTACTTC.

This clonotype was seen repeatedly, ten times or more. The chain carries TRBV12-3 or TRBV12-4 and TRBJ1-5; no clear D gene. The V and J ends lost 1 base and 3 bases respectively, with 13 bases between them. CDR3 size: 16 residues. CDR3 nucleotide sequence: TGTGCCAGCAGTTTAGACCCATTCGCTGACAATCAGCCCCAGCATTTT. It specifies CASSLDPFADNQPQHF.

This clonotype was observed a few times. The genes are TRBV12-3 or TRBV12-4 and TRBJ1-5; TRBD1 matches at 8 bases. CDR3 length: 17 amino acids. J lost 6 bases, V lost 5 bases, and 15 bases had no gene match. The CDR3 DNA reads as TGTGCCAGCAGTACCAGACAGGGGATGCCCCTGTGTCAGCCCCAGCATTTT. Protein: CASSTRQGMPLCQPQHF.

This clonotype showed up many times. The chain recombines TRBV5-1 with TRBJ2-7; D gene ambiguous. CDR1 is SGHRS, CDR2 YFSETQ, per germline. The CDR3 is made up of 11 amino acids. Trimming removed 4 bases from V and 5 bases from J, with 7 bases in between. As DNA, the CDR3 is TGCGCCAGCAGCGAGAGAGACGAGCAGTACTTC. Translating gives CASSERDEQYF.